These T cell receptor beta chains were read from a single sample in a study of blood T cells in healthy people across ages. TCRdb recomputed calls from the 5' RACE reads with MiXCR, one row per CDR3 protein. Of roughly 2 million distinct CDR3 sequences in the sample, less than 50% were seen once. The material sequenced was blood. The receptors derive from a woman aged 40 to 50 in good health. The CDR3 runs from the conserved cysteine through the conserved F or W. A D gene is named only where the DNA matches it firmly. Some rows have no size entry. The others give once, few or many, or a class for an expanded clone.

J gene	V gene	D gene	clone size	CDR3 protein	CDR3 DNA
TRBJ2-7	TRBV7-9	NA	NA	CASSRKGDEQYF	TGTGCCAGCAGCCGCAAGGGGGACGAGCAGTACTTC
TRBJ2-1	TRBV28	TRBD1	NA	CASVTSGGTYNEQFF	TGTGCCAGTGTTACCTCAGGGGGAACATACAATGAGCAGTTCTTC
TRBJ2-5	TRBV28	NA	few	CASSPINPHPSGETQYF	TGTGCCAGCAGTCCGATAAACCCCCACCCGTCAGGGGAGACCCAGTACTTC
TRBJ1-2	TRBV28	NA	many	CASSSTGASNYGYTF	TGTGCCAGCAGTTCTACCGGGGCGTCTAACTATGGCTACACCTTC
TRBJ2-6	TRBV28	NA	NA	CASSPYQGFSGANVLTF	TGTGCCAGCAGTCCATACCAGGGGTTCTCTGGGGCCAACGTCCTGACTTTC
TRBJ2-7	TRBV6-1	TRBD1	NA	CASLEGGLYEQYF	TGTGCCAGCCTGGAAGGGGGCCTCTACGAGCAGTACTTC
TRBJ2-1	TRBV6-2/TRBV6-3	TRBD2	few	CASSYVAGGPYNEQFF	TGTGCCAGCAGTTACGTAGCGGGGGGGCCCTACAATGAGCAGTTCTTC
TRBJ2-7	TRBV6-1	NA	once	CASSDRAAGQNAYEQYF	TGTGCCAGCAGTGATCGCGCGGCGGGACAGAATGCCTACGAGCAGTACTTC
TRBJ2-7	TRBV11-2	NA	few	CASSQLANYEQYF	TGTGCCAGCAGCCAACTAGCTAACTACGAGCAGTACTTC
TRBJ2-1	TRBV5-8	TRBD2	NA	CASSSGSGGPSSYNEQFF	TGTGCCAGCAGCTCCGGTAGCGGGGGGCCATCCTCCTACAATGAGCAGTTCTTC
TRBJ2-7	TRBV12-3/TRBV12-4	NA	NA	CASSPDGEYEQYF	TGTGCCAGCAGTCCGGACGGGGAGTACGAGCAGTACTTC
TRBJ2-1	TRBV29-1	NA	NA	CSVALPGTSYNEQFF	TGCAGCGTTGCTCTTCCGGGCACTTCCTACAATGAGCAGTTCTTC
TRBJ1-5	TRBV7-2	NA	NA	CASSFSDFSNQPQHF	TGTGCCAGCAGCTTCTCGGACTTTAGCAATCAGCCCCAGCATTTT
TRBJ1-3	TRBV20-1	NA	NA	CSARDQGLGNTIYF	TGCAGTGCTAGAGATCAGGGTCTAGGAAACACCATATATTTT
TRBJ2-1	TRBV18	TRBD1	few	CASSRQGVNEQFF	TGTGCCAGCTCACGGCAGGGGGTCAATGAGCAGTTCTTC
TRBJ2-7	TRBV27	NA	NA	CASSLLGNGYEQYF	TGTGCCAGCAGTTTATTGGGTAACGGCTACGAGCAGTACTTC
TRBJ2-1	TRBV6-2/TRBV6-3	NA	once	CASSSDQSYNEQFF	TGTGCCAGCAGTTCTGACCAGAGCTACAATGAGCAGTTCTTC
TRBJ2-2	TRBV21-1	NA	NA	CASSKISGAQYRELFF	TGTGCCAGCAGCAAAATATCGGGGGCGCAATACCGGGAGCTGTTTTTT
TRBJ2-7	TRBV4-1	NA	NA	CASSQDDLGGYEQYF	TGCGCCAGCAGCCAAGATGACTTAGGGGGCTACGAGCAGTACTTC
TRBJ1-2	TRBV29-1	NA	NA	CSVTGNLGVLYGYTF	TGCAGCGTGACCGGCAACCTAGGGGTACTCTATGGCTACACCTTC
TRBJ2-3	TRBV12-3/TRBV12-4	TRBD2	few	CANPSGGPSGTQYF	TGTGCCAACCCTAGCGGGGGGCCCTCCGGTACGCAGTATTTT
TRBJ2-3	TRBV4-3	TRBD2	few	CASSQDPPSGGYATQYF	TGCGCCAGCAGCCAAGATCCCCCTAGCGGGGGTTACGCTACGCAGTATTTT
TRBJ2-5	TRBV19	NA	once	CASSIGVGIQETQYF	TGTGCCAGTAGTATAGGAGTGGGAATCCAAGAGACCCAGTACTTC
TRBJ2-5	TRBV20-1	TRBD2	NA	CSGATGLAGGQETQYF	TGCAGTGGAGCGACGGGTCTAGCGGGGGGCCAAGAGACCCAGTACTTC
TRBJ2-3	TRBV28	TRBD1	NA	CASSFQGQVGTDTQYF	TGTGCCAGCAGTTTCCAAGGACAGGTTGGCACAGATACGCAGTATTTT
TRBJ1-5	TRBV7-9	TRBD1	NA	CASSQTGGDSNQPQHF	TGTGCCAGCAGCCAGACAGGGGGCGACAGCAATCAGCCCCAGCATTTT
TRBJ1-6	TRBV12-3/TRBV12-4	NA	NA	CASMGAANSPLHF	TGTGCCAGCATGGGGGCGGCTAATTCACCCCTCCACTTT
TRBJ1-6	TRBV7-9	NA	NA	CASSSGTWGNSPLHF	TGTGCCAGCAGTTCTGGAACTTGGGGTAATTCACCCCTCCACTTT
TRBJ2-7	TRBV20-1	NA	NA	CSARANAGQSYEQYF	TGCAGTGCTAGAGCGAACGCGGGACAGTCTTACGAGCAGTACTTC
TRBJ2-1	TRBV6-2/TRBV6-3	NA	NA	CASKGGRHGSYNEQFF	TGTGCCAGCAAAGGGGGACGTCACGGCTCCTACAATGAGCAGTTCTTC
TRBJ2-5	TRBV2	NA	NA	CASSLAIQETQYF	TGTGCCAGCAGTCTGGCTATCCAAGAGACCCAGTACTTC
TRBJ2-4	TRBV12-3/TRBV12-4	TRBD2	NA	CAGRPGGSRPQYF	TGTGCCGGCAGGCCGGGGGGTAGCCGGCCTCAGTACTTC
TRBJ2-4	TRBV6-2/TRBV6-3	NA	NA	CASSINVLAKSIQYF	TGTGCCAGCAGCATCAACGTTCTAGCCAAAAGCATTCAGTACTTC
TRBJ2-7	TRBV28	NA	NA	CASSLSRTVGTYEQYF	TGTGCCAGCAGTTTATCTCGGACAGTGGGAACCTACGAGCAGTACTTC
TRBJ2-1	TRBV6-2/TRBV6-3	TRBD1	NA	CASSYDRVYNEQFF	TGTGCCAGCAGTTACGACAGGGTTTACAATGAGCAGTTCTTC
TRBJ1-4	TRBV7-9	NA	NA	CASRDPHNEKLFF	TGTGCCAGCCGGGATCCTCATAATGAAAAACTGTTTTTT
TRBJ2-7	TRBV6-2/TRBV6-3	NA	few	CASRGSRFFVPYEQYF	TGTGCCAGCAGAGGATCTCGGTTTTTCGTCCCCTACGAGCAGTACTTC
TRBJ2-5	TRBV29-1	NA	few	CSVRRQETQYF	TGCAGCGTTCGAAGGCAAGAGACCCAGTACTTC
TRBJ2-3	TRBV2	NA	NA	CASSGLAPNTDTQYF	TGTGCCAGCAGTGGGCTAGCGCCTAACACAGATACGCAGTATTTT
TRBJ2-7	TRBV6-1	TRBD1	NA	CASTKGQSLDEQYF	TGTGCCAGCACTAAGGGACAGTCCCTAGACGAGCAGTACTTC
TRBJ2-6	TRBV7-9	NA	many	CASSFDSVGVLTF	TGTGCCAGCAGCTTCGACAGTGTAGGCGTCCTGACTTTC
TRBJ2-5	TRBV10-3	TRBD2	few	CAVSQGGETQYF	TGTGCCGTCAGTCAGGGAGGGGAGACCCAGTACTTC
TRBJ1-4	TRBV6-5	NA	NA	CASSYRQVTEKLFF	TGTGCCAGCAGTTACCGGCAGGTGACCGAAAAACTGTTTTTT